The clone carrying this T cell receptor beta chain turned up a few times. Its target is unknown. The table came from immunoSEQ multiplex PCR; TCRdb's copy has only in-frame clones and leaves some out. The sample consists of 110,000 to 150,000 clones, 60% to 85% of them appearing once. The entry originates in a study of cytotoxic CD8 clonotypes in ibrutinib-treated CLL. Study details: The group held more than 10 relapsed/refractory and 15 treatment-naive patients, with roughly 17 IGHV unmutated. Samples averaged about 260,000 productive templates and more than 85,000 productive rearrangements. Findings and caveats of the study: Measured clonality at baseline was greater than in age-matched healthy donors and tracked with circulating CD8+ T-cell counts.

Germline CDR1 and CDR2: SGHTA and FQGNSA. This CDR3 comprises 13 residues. Trimming left V 6 bases short and J 8 bases short, with 14 bases between. Cryopreserved PBMCs were the source of about 2.2 micrograms of genomic DNA, which went to TCR beta libraries. The clonotype was recovered from a human donor with chronic lymphocytic leukemia. The chain joins TRBV7-2 to TRBJ1-5; D possibly corresponds to TRBD1 (5 bases). Sequences were derived from PBMCs, sampled after 24 months of ibrutinib treatment. CDR3 sequence reads: CASSRAGEEPQHF. CDR3 DNA sequence: TGTGCCAGCAGTAGGGCGGGGGAAGAGCCCCAGCATTTT.